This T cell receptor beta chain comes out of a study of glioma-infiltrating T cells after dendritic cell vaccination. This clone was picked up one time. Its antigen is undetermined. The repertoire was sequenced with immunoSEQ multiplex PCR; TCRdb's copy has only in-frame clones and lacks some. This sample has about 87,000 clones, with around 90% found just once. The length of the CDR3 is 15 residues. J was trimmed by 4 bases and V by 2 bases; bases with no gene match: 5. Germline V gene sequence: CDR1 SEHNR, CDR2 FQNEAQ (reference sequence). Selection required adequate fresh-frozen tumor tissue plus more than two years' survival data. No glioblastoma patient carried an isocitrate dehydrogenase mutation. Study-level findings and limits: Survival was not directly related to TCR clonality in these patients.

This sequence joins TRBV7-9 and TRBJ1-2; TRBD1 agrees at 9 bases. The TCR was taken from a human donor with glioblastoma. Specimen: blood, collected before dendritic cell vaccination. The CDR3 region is CASSLYRGQGYGYTF. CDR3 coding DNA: TGTGCCAGCAGCTTATACAGGGGGCAGGGCTATGGCTACACCTTC.